The sequence of this T cell receptor (beta chain) was determined in a study of T cell responses to AZD1222 COVID-19 vaccine. General study results and limits: It was only 6 or 7 AZD1222 recipients who were seropositive at baseline. Spike-specific TCR breadth and depth grew following two AZD1222 doses.

Measured with immunoSEQ multiplex PCR; TCRdb has only the in-frame clones, and not every one. The repertoire holds tens of thousands of clones, with around 84% as singletons. On this clone: The antigen is undetermined.

The CDR3 sequence is 14 residues long. Trimming shortened V by 0 bases and J by 3 bases, and 8 bases separated the two germline ends. The V gene's germline CDR1 is LNHNV and CDR2 YYDKDF (reference sequence). The sequenced sample was peripheral blood, obtained 28 days after the second AZD1222 dose. The sequence was collected from an adult who received the AZD1222 COVID-19 vaccine. V is TRBV15 and J is TRBJ1-1; D is possibly TRBD1 (5 bases). The CDR3 is CATSRELGHTEAFF. CDR3 DNA: TGTGCCACCAGCAGAGAGTTGGGGCACACTGAAGCTTTCTTT.